This T cell receptor beta chain was sequenced during a study of blood T cell repertoires in COVID-19. Study in general: Whether acute or convalescent, the COVID-19 samples came from the United States, Italy and Spain. In each case, the material was cDNA or gDNA derived from T cells, B-cell-depleted T cells, or PBMCs.

CDR3 length: 17 residues. Trimming took off 4 bases at V and 1 base at J, with 18 bases between the two ends. Germline assignment: CDR1 KGHDR and CDR2 SFDVKD. How the authors handled the data: From reference gene primer amplification, estimates of nucleated cell counts were derived. The repertoire was sequenced with immunoSEQ multiplex PCR; TCRdb's copy has only in-frame clones and lacks some. D and trimming were read from the DNA, whereas the V and J calls and clone size are those reported in that table. The repertoire has approximately 90,000 clones, approximately 81% of them found once; the top ten carry 4% to 5.5%.

The sample consisted of peripheral blood. The rearrangement uses TRBV24-1 and TRBJ2-5, with a possible D match to TRBD2 (7 bases). The source of this sequence is a man aged 60-69 years with acute or convalescent COVID-19. The CDR3 here is CATSENRGAGAQETQYF. The CDR3 coding sequence is TGTGCCACCAGTGAAAATCGTGGGGCGGGGGCCCAAGAGACCCAGTACTTC.